These T cell receptor beta chains were read from a single sample in a study of blood T cell repertoires in COVID-19. The data were produced by immunoSEQ multiplex PCR, yet TCRdb's version contains in-frame clones alone and is incomplete. Seen here are hundreds of thousands of clones, roughly 86% observed once, and the top ten hold about 1.5%. The specimen was PBMCs or T cells enriched from blood (not recorded which). Receptors were obtained from a woman between 45 and 65 years old who had recovered from COVID-19. CDR3s include the opening cysteine and the closing phenylalanine or tryptophan. A D gene is named only where the DNA matches it firmly. Size values are once, few and many counts, or a class for expanded clones, and some rows have none.

j_call,v_call,d_call,clone_size,cdr3_aa,cdr3_nt
TRBJ1-6,TRBV18,.,.,CASSPGSSYNSPLHF,TGTGCCAGCTCACCGGGGAGCTCCTATAATTCACCCCTCCACTTT
TRBJ2-2,TRBV7-8,TRBD1,.,CASSSRGDRANTGELFF,TGTGCCAGCAGCTCGCGAGGGGACAGGGCGAACACCGGGGAGCTGTTTTTT
TRBJ2-1,TRBV7-9,TRBD2,.,CASSLPRRLAGNHNEQFF,TGTGCCAGCAGCTTACCCCGTAGACTAGCGGGGAATCACAATGAGCAGTTCTTC
TRBJ1-2,TRBV29-1,TRBD1,few,CSLGTGEYGYTF,TGCAGCCTCGGGACAGGGGAATATGGCTACACCTTC
TRBJ2-3,TRBV2,.,once,CASLKGGTDTQYF,TGTGCCAGCTTGAAGGGAGGCACAGATACGCAGTATTTT
TRBJ2-3,TRBV7-2,.,.,CASSSGTLRTDTQYF,TGTGCCAGCAGCTCCGGGACACTACGCACAGATACGCAGTATTTT
TRBJ1-5,TRBV29-1,.,.,CSVTYLLGADQPQHF,TGCAGCGTTACTTATCTTTTGGGGGCGGATCAGCCCCAGCATTTT
TRBJ1-3,TRBV14,.,.,CASSPGLPLSDTIYF,TGTGCCAGCAGCCCAGGACTCCCACTAAGCGACACCATATATTTT
TRBJ1-2,TRBV5-1,.,.,CASSFGNLNYGYTF,TGCGCCAGCAGCTTTGGCAATCTTAACTATGGCTACACCTTC
TRBJ1-1,TRBV4-1,TRBD1,.,CASSHISGQTNTEAFF,TGCGCCAGCAGCCACATATCGGGACAGACGAACACTGAAGCTTTCTTT
TRBJ1-1,TRBV28,.,once,CASSGHRAGTEAFF,TGTGCCAGCAGTGGCCACAGGGCGGGCACTGAAGCTTTCTTT
TRBJ1-5,TRBV3-1/TRBV3-2,TRBD1,.,CASSLTGDQPQHF,TGTGCCAGCAGCCTCACAGGGGATCAGCCCCAGCATTTT
TRBJ1-1,TRBV6-2/TRBV6-3,.,once,CASSLTGMDTEAFF,TGTGCCAGCAGCCTAACGGGGATGGACACTGAAGCTTTCTTT
TRBJ1-1,TRBV30,TRBD1,.,CAWSGTGYVAFF,TGTGCCTGGAGTGGGACAGGGTATGTAGCTTTCTTT
TRBJ1-5,TRBV7-8,.,.,CASSLALQISNQPQHF,TGTGCCAGCAGCTTAGCTTTACAGATTAGCAATCAGCCCCAGCATTTT
TRBJ2-5,TRBV15,.,.,CATSRGGETQYF,TGTGCCACCAGCAGAGGCGGGGAGACCCAGTACTTC
TRBJ2-1,TRBV7-2,TRBD2,.,CASSLTSGIYNEQFF,TGTGCCAGCAGCCTGACTAGCGGGATTTACAATGAGCAGTTCTTC
TRBJ2-7,TRBV5-1,TRBD1,.,CASSSTGTGYVHEQYF,TGCGCCAGCAGCTCCACCGGGACAGGGTACGTACACGAGCAGTACTTC
TRBJ2-7,TRBV5-1,TRBD2,.,CASSLQLAGDEQYF,TGCGCCAGCAGCTTGCAACTAGCGGGAGACGAGCAGTACTTC
TRBJ1-6,TRBV15,TRBD1,.,CATSRDWTGESGPPLHF,TGTGCCACCAGCAGAGATTGGACAGGGGAGTCGGGGCCACCCCTCCACTTT
TRBJ1-4,TRBV7-6,TRBD1,.,CASSITGTGNEKLFF,TGTGCCAGCAGCATCACCGGGACAGGGAATGAAAAACTGTTTTTT
TRBJ2-7,TRBV18,.,.,CASSPARGYEQYF,TGTGCCAGCTCACCCGCAAGGGGCTACGAGCAGTACTTC
TRBJ2-7,TRBV9,TRBD2,.,CASSVLGGSDEQYF,TGTGCCAGCAGCGTATTGGGCGGGAGTGACGAGCAGTACTTC
TRBJ1-6,TRBV5-6,.,.,CASTGQRVGRSYNSPLHF,TGTGCCAGCACAGGTCAGCGGGTAGGAAGGTCCTATAATTCACCCCTCCACTTT
TRBJ1-1,TRBV19,TRBD1,once,CASSKTGQGRAFF,TGTGCCAGTAGTAAGACCGGACAGGGGAGGGCTTTCTTT
TRBJ2-1,TRBV30,TRBD2,.,CAWAIGAGDNEQFF,TGTGCCTGGGCTATAGGCGCGGGAGACAATGAGCAGTTCTTC
TRBJ1-5,TRBV12-3/TRBV12-4,.,.,CASSVQSQPQHF,TGTGCCAGCAGTGTACAGAGTCAGCCCCAGCATTTT